This paragraph covers one T cell receptor (beta chain) sequence. The data belong to a study of blood T cell repertoires in COVID-19. This CDR3 has 13 amino acids. From germline, CDR1 is SEHNR and CDR2 FQNEAQ (reference sequence). V lost 7 bases and J 3 bases, leaving 9 bases between the germline ends. Repertoires were generated with immunoSEQ multiplex PCR, while TCRdb's copy carries only in-frame clones and drops some. The repertoire has 200,000 to 250,000 clones, over 75% of them found once; the top ten carry approximately 5.4%. Material for sequencing was peripheral blood. The TCR comes from a human donor in a cohort sampled during active COVID-19. This sequence joins TRBV7-9 and TRBJ1-4, with unresolved D. For the CDR3, the DNA is TGTGCCAGCAAACTGGGAGCTAATGAAAAACTGTTTTTT. Translated, it gives CASKLGANEKLFF.